This entry is about one TCR beta chain. The data are from a study of control samples from healthy donors and cancer patients. From germline, CDR1 is SNHLY and CDR2 FYNNEI. The CDR3 is made up of 14 amino acids. Trimming cost V 8 bases and J 0 bases; bases outside gene matches: 6. The protocol was immunoSEQ multiplex PCR, while the TCRdb copy is restricted to in-frame clones and leaves out a portion. The data contain 150,000 to 160,000 clones, about 94% of them singletons. Sequencing input: blood. This receptor was identified in a middle-aged man in good health. The chain joins TRBV2 to TRBJ2-7; 8 bases map to TRBD2. The CDR3 coding sequence is TGTGCCAGCTCCGGGGGGGGCGCCTCCTACGAGCAGTACTTC. Translated: CASSGGGASYEQYF.